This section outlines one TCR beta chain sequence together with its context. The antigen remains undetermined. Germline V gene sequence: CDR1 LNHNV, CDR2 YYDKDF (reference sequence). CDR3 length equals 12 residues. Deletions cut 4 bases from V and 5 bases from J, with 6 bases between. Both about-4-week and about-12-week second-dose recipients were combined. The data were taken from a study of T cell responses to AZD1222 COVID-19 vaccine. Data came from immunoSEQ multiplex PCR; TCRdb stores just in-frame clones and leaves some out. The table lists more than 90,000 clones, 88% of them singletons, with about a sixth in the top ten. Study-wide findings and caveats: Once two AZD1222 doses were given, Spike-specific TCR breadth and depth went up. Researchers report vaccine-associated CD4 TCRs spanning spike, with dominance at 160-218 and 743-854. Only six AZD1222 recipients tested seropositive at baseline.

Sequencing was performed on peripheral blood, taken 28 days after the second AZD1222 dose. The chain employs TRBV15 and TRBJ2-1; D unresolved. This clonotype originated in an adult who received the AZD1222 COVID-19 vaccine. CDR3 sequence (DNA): TGTGCCACCAGCACCCGTAACAATGAGCAGTTCTTC. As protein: CATSTRNNEQFF. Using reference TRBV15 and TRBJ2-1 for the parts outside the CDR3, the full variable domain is DAMVIQNPRYQVTQFGKPVTLSCSQTLNHNVMYWYQQKSSQAPKLLFHYYDKDFNNEADTPDNFQSRRPNTSFCFLDIRSPGLGDTAMYLCATSTRNNEQFFGPGTRLTVL.